What follows describes a single TCR beta chain. Its antigen is undetermined. This sample is drawn from a study of OX40 agonist ivuxolimab in advanced cancers. Study-level findings and limits: CD8+ T cells showed, on average, more clonal expansion than CD4+ cells.

The CDR3 is 14 residues long. Trimming left V 0 bases short and J 7 bases short, with 13 bases between. Germline CDR1 reads SGHRS; CDR2 reads YFSETQ. The repertoire was sequenced with immunoSEQ multiplex PCR; TCRdb's copy has only in-frame clones and lacks some. The sample gives some 65,000 clones, around 87% of which show up once; 0.38% is in the top ten. Sequenced here: CD4+ or CD8+ T cells sorted from blood, sampled in a trial of the OX40 agonist ivuxolimab. The TCR comes from an adult with an advanced solid tumor such as melanoma, head and neck, liver or kidney cancer. This sequence joins TRBV5-1 and TRBJ1-2; D unclear. The CDR3 sequence is CASSLDSGSPGYTF. The CDR3 nucleotides are TGCGCCAGCAGCTTGGACTCTGGCAGCCCTGGCTACACCTTC. Full variable domain (remainder filled in from reference TRBV5-1 and TRBJ1-2): KAGVTQTPRYLIKTRGQQVTLSCSPISGHRSVSWYQQTPGQGLQFLFEYFSETQRNKGNFPGRFSGRQFSNSRSEMNVSTLELGDSALYLCASSLDSGSPGYTFGSGTRLTVV.